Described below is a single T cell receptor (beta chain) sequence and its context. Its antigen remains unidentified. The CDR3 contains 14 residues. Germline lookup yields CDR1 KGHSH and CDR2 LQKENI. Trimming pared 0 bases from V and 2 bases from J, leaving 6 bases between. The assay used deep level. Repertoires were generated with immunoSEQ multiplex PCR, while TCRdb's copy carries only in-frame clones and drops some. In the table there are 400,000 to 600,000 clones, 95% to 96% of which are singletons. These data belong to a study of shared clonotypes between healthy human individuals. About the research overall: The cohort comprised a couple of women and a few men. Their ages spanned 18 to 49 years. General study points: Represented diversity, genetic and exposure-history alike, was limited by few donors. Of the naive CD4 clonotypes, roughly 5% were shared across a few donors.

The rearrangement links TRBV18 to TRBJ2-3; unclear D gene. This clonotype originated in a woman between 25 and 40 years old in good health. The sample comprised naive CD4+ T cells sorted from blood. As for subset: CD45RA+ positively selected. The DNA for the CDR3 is TGTGCCAGCTCACCACCGGTAACCACAGATACGCAGTATTTT. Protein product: CASSPPVTTDTQYF.